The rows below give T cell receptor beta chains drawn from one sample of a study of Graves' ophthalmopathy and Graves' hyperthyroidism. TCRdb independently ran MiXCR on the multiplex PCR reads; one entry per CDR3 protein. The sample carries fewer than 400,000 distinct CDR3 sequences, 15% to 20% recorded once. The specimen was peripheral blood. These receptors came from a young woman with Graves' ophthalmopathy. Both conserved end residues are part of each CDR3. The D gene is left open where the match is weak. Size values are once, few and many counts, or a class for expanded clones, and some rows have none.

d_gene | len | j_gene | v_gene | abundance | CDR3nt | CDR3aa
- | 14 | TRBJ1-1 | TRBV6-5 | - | TGTGCCAGCAGTTGGGGGGCGAGGGACACTGAAGCTTTCTTT | CASSWGARDTEAFF
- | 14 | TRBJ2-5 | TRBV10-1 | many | TGCGCCAGCAGTGCCAAGCGAACTCAGGAGACCCAGTACTTC | CASSAKRTQETQYF
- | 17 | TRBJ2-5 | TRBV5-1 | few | TGCGCCAGCAGCTCCCCTAACGGCCAGTACTACCAAGAGACCCAGTACTTC | CASSSPNGQYYQETQYF
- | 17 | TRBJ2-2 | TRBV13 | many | TGTGCCAGCAGCTTAGGCTGGGGGGGCGAAGGCACCGGGGAGCTGTTTTTT | CASSLGWGGEGTGELFF
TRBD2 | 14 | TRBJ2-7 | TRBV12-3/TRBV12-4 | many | TGTGCCAGCAGTTTAACTAGCGGGAAGCCTGAGCAGTACTTC | CASSLTSGKPEQYF
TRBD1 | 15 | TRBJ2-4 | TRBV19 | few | TGTGCCAGTAGTTTCCGGGACAGGGGGGAGGACATTCAGTACTTC | CASSFRDRGEDIQYF
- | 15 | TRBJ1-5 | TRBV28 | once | TGTGCCAGCAGTCCCCGTGGCCTTGGGATCCAGCCCCAGCATTTT | CASSPRGLGIQPQHF
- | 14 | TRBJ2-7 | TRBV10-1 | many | TGCGCCAGCAGTGACAGCGGGCCCTCCTACGAGCAGTACTTC | CASSDSGPSYEQYF
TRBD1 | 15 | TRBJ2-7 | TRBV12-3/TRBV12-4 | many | TGTGCCAGCAGTAACCCCGGGACAGGGGCCTACGAGCAGTACTTC | CASSNPGTGAYEQYF
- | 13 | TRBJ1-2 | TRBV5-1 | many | TGCGCCAGCAGCTTGGCCCCCATTTATGGCTACACCTTC | CASSLAPIYGYTF
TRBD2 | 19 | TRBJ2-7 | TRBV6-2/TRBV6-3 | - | TGTGCCAGCAGTTACTCGCCAGCGGGAGGTGGCCATTCGTACTACGAGCAGTACTTC | CASSYSPAGGGHSYYEQYF
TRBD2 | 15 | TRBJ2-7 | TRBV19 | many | TGTGCCAGTAGTATAGTTCGCGGGAGGGCCTACGAGCAGTACTTC | CASSIVRGRAYEQYF
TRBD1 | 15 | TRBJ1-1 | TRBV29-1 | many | TGCAGCGTTGAAGGGTACAGGGGGAGAGGTACTGAAGCTTTCTTT | CSVEGYRGRGTEAFF
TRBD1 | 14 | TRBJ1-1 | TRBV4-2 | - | TGTGCCAGCAGCCAAGATAGGGGGCCCCCTGAAGCTTTCTTT | CASSQDRGPPEAFF
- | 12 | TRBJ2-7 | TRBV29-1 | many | TGCAGCGTGGGTGTCCACGGGGGCGAGCAGTACTTC | CSVGVHGGEQYF
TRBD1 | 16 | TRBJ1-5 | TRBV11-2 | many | TGTGCCAGCAGCTCCACAGGGGGGGAGGGCAATCAGCCCCAGCATTTT | CASSSTGGEGNQPQHF
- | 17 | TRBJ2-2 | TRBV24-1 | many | TGTGCCACCAGTGACCCAAGAGGCAGAGTAAACACCGGGGAGCTGTTTTTT | CATSDPRGRVNTGELFF
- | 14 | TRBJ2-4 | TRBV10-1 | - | TGCGCCAGCAGTGATGTGCGGGATTCCGACATTCAGTACTTC | CASSDVRDSDIQYF
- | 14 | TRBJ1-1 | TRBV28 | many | TGTGCCAGCACCCTCCGGGGGGGGCGCGATGAAGCTTTCTTT | CASTLRGGRDEAFF
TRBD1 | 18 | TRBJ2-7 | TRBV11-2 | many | TGTGCCAGCAGCTACAGGCTTTTAGGGTCGGGACAGGGCTTCGAGCAGTACTTC | CASSYRLLGSGQGFEQYF
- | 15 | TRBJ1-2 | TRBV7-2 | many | TGTGCCAGCACAAGGACTTCAGGGTCCCTGGGTGGCTACACCTTC | CASTRTSGSLGGYTF
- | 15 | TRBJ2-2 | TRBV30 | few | TGTGCCTGGACCGAGAGCTCAGGGCACGCAGGGGAGCTGTTTTTT | CAWTESSGHAGELFF
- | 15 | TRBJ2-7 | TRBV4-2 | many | TGTGCCAGCAGCCAAGGTTTGGACAGCGCCTACGAGCAGTACTTC | CASSQGLDSAYEQYF
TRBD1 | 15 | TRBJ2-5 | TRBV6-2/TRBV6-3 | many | TGTGCCAGCAGTTACTCACCGGACAGGGGAGAGACCCAGTACTTC | CASSYSPDRGETQYF
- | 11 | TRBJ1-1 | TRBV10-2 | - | TGCGCCAGCAGTGAGTCCCAGATTTATTTCTTT | CASSESQIYFF
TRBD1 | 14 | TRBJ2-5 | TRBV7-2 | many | TGTGCCAGCAGCTTAGCCAGGACAGGGAAGACCCAGTACTTC | CASSLARTGKTQYF
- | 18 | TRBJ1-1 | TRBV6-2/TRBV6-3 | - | TGTGCCAGCAGTCGTCTAATCGGGGGCGCGGGGATGAACACTGAAGCTTTCTTT | CASSRLIGGAGMNTEAFF
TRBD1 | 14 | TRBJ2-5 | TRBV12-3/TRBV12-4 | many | TGTGCCAGCAGTTTACCGACAGGGAGAGAGACCCAGTACTTC | CASSLPTGRETQYF
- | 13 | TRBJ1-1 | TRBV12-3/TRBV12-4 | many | TGTGCCAGCAGTGGCTTCGGGAACACTGAAGCTTTCTTT | CASSGFGNTEAFF
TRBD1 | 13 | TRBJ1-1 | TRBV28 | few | TGTGCCAGCAGTTTATACGGGACAGGGGAAGCTTTCTTT | CASSLYGTGEAFF
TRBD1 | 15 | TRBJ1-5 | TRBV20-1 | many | TGCAGTGCTAGAGATAAAGCAGGGGGTGTTCAGCCCCAGCATTTT | CSARDKAGGVQPQHF
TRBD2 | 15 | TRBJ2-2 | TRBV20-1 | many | TGCAGTGCTAGAAAACTAGCGGGAGCGGTCGGGGAGCTGTTTTTT | CSARKLAGAVGELFF
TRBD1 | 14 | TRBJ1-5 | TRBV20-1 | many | TGCAGTGCCACGGGACAGGCCTCCAATCAGCCCCAGCATTTT | CSATGQASNQPQHF
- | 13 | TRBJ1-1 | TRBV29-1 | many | TGCAGCGTTGAGCGGCAAGTGAACACTGAAGCTTTCTTT | CSVERQVNTEAFF
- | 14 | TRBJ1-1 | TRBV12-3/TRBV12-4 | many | TGTGCCAGCAGTACCCTCAGGTGGGTGGCTGAAGCTTTCTTT | CASSTLRWVAEAFF
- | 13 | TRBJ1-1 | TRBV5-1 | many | TGCGCCAGCAGCTTCCGGGTAATGGCTGAAGCTTTCTTT | CASSFRVMAEAFF
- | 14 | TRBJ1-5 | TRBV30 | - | TGTGCCTGGAGTGCCAATAGAGGGGGTCAGCCCCAGCATTTT | CAWSANRGGQPQHF
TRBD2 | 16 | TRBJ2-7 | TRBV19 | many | TGTGCCAGTAGAGTCGATGGCGGGAGATCAACCTACGAGCAGTACTTC | CASRVDGGRSTYEQYF
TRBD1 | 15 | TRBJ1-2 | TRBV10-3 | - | TGTGCCATCAGTGTACGACAGGGGGTCGAAACTGGCTACACCTTC | CAISVRQGVETGYTF
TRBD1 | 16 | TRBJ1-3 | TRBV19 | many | TGTGCCAGTACAACCGGACAGGGGCACTCTGGAAACACCATATATTTT | CASTTGQGHSGNTIYF
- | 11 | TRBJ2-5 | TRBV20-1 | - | TGCAGTGCCTACGTCGGGGAGACCCAGTACTTC | CSAYVGETQYF
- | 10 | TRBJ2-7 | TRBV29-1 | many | TGCAGCGTTGAGGGGAACGAGCAGTACTTC | CSVEGNEQYF
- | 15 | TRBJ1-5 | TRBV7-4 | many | TGTGCCAGCAGCTTAGTTGGAGGGAACAATCAGCCCCAGCATTTT | CASSLVGGNNQPQHF
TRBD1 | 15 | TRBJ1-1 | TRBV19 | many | TGTGCCAGTAGTTTTGGACAGGGGGGGAACACTGAAGCTTTCTTT | CASSFGQGGNTEAFF
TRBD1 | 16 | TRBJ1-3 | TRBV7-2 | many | TGTGCCAGCAGCTTAGCGAAGGGGACAGGGGCGGACACCATATATTTT | CASSLAKGTGADTIYF
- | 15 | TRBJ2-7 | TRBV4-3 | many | TGCGCCAGCAGCCAAGAAGTGGGCGGGTCCTACGAGCAGTACTTC | CASSQEVGGSYEQYF
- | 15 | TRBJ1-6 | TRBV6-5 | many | TGTGCCAGCAGCCGGACTGGAGGGCTCAATTCACCCCTCCACTTT | CASSRTGGLNSPLHF
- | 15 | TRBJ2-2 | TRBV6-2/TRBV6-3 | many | TGTGCCAGCAATGGGCCCTCCGCGAACACCGGGGAGCTGTTTTTT | CASNGPSANTGELFF
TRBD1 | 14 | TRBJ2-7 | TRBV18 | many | TGTGCCAGCTTGGCCGGGACAGGGGCCTACGAGCAGTACTTC | CASLAGTGAYEQYF